These 16 T cell receptor beta chains came from one sample sequenced in a study of technical replicates of blood from several donors. Sequencing was performed with immunoSEQ multiplex PCR; in TCRdb, only in-frame clones are kept and a portion is missing. The top ten clones hold 0.39% of a sample with approximately 87,000 clones, 75% to 95% of them seen once. Sequencing used T cells isolated from PBMCs. The origin of the receptors is a human donor in good health. Some clones in this sample may be carry-over from other donors' samples.

The chain links TRBV2 to TRBJ2-2; 7 positions match TRBD2. The CDR3 has 13 amino acids. Germline V CDR1 and CDR2: SNHLY, FYNNEI. J lost 6 bases, V lost 6 bases, and 4 bases had no gene match. The CDR3 reads CASRRESAGELFF. CDR3 bases: TGTGCCAGCAGGCGGGAGTCGGCCGGGGAGCTGTTTTTT.

This chain joins TRBV27 and TRBJ2-3; D gene ambiguous. The V end was cut by 6 bases, the J end by 0 bases, with 13 bases between. The germline gives CDR1 MNHEY, CDR2 SMNVEV (reference sequence). The CDR3 length is 15 residues. CDR3 in amino acids: CASRHSVLSTDTQYF. CDR3 sequence (DNA): TGTGCCAGCAGGCATTCAGTTCTGAGCACAGATACGCAGTATTTT.

This sequence joins TRBV11-2 and TRBJ1-4; tentatively, D is TRBD1 (5 bases). Germline V lookup: CDR1 SGHAT, CDR2 FQNNGV. This CDR3 comprises 13 residues. V shed 5 bases and J shed 8 bases, with 12 bases lying between them. The CDR3 is CASSHQTEEKLFF. The CDR3 bases are TGTGCCAGCAGCCACCAGACAGAAGAAAAACTGTTTTTT.

The chain carries TRBV11-3 and TRBJ1-4; TRBD1 matches 11 bases. CDR3 length equals 15 residues. The V gene end was trimmed by 6 bases and the J gene end by 7 bases; junction bases not matched to a gene: 7. The V gene's germline CDR1 is SGHNT and CDR2 YENEEA. The DNA of the CDR3 is TGTGCCAGCAGTCCCAACGGGACAGGGGGTGAAAAACTGTTTTTT. Protein sequence: CASSPNGTGGEKLFF.

This chain uses TRBV30 with TRBJ1-5; 10 bases are shared with TRBD1. CDR1 GTSNPN and CDR2 SVGIG come from the germline V gene (reference sequence). Trimming took 2 bases from V and 6 from J; bases not matched to a gene: 4. The CDR3 totals 14 residues. The CDR3 loop is CAWSMTGGGQPQHF. DNA for the CDR3: TGTGCCTGGAGTATGACAGGGGGCGGTCAGCCCCAGCATTTT.

J is TRBJ2-3 and V is TRBV27; TRBD2 matches 9 bases. CDR1 and CDR2 (germline): MNHEY, SMNVEV (reference sequence). This CDR3 has 15 amino acids. The V gene end was trimmed by 8 bases and the J gene end by 0 bases; junction bases not matched to a gene: 6. In DNA form, the CDR3 reads TGTGCCAGCGGCCCCGGGACTAGCAGCACAGATACGCAGTATTTT. It specifies CASGPGTSSTDTQYF.

The rearrangement uses TRBV10-3 and TRBJ2-7, with D possibly being TRBD1 (5 bases). The germline V gene has CDR1 ENHRY and CDR2 SYGVKD. V lost 6 bases and J 0 bases, leaving 15 bases between the germline ends. The CDR3 consists of 15 residues. CDR3 sequence: CAIRTQDPLSYEQYF. The CDR3 DNA is TGTGCCATCAGGACACAGGATCCCCTCTCCTACGAGCAGTACTTC.

The chain joins TRBV2 to TRBJ2-3; D is possibly TRBD2 (6 bases). The CDR3 totals 17 residues. Per germline, CDR1 SNHLY and CDR2 FYNNEI. V lost 7 bases and J lost 2, with 22 bases in between. The CDR3 DNA follows: TGTGCCAGCACCTTTCCCCGGGAGAAGAAATACACAGATACGCAGTATTTT. It yields the protein CASTFPREKKYTDTQYF.

There are many counts of this clone. This rearrangement joins TRBV7-2 to TRBJ1-2, with D perhaps TRBD1 (6 bases). The CDR3 has 14 amino acids. Trimming pared 4 bases from V and 4 bases from J, leaving 13 bases between. Germline V gene lookup returns CDR1 SGHTA and CDR2 FQGNSA. The CDR3 here is CASSSGVVGYGYTF. CDR3 DNA sequence: TGTGCCAGCAGCTCAGGGGTCGTTGGCTATGGCTACACCTTC.

The V call is TRBV30, the J call TRBJ2-1, with TRBD2 identical over 10 bases. The germline V gene encodes CDR1 GTSNPN and CDR2 SVGIG (reference sequence). CDR3 size: 14 residues. The V and J ends lost 0 bases and 4 bases, in that order; junction bases with no gene match: 0. As DNA, the CDR3 is TGTGCCTGGAGTGTGACTAGCGGGTACAATGAGCAGTTCTTC. Encoded protein: CAWSVTSGYNEQFF.

The chain employs TRBV7-9 and TRBJ2-5, with TRBD2 matching 10 bases. In germline, CDR1 is SEHNR, CDR2 FQNEAQ (reference sequence). The length of the CDR3 is 16 residues. V dropped 0 bases and J dropped 5; count of bases not matched to a gene: 6. The CDR3 region is CASSLALAGARETQYF. The CDR3 DNA reads as TGTGCCAGCAGCTTAGCGCTAGCGGGAGCTCGGGAGACCCAGTACTTC.

CDR3 nucleotides: TGCGCCAGCAGCCTTAGACTAGCGGGAGGGGATGAGACCCAGTACTTC. Protein product: CASSLRLAGGDETQYF. The gene calls are TRBV5-1 and TRBJ2-5; TRBD2 agrees at 14 bases. V lost 4 bases, J lost 5 bases, and 7 bases stayed unmatched. The germline CDR1 and CDR2 sequences are SGHRS and YFSETQ. CDR3 size: 16 residues. The full variable domain, its missing parts supplied by reference TRBV5-1 and TRBJ2-5, is KAGVTQTPRYLIKTRGQQVTLSCSPISGHRSVSWYQQTPGQGLQFLFEYFSETQRNKGNFPGRFSGRQFSNSRSEMNVSTLELGDSALYLCASSLRLAGGDETQYFGPGTRLLVL.

V usage is TRBV6-7 and J usage is TRBJ2-7; TRBD1 matches at 8 bases. TRBV6-7 is recorded as an ORF, its role being uncertain. CDR3 length: 16 residues. Trimming took 4 bases from V and 4 from J; bases not matched to a gene: 12. The CDR3 sequence: CASSCAPGQAKYEQYF. CDR3 DNA: TGTGCCAGCAGTTGTGCCCCGGGACAGGCAAAGTACGAGCAGTACTTC.

In this sample, this clone turned up once. This rearrangement joins TRBV11-2 to TRBJ2-7; 7 positions agree with TRBD1. The trim removed 5 bases at V and 9 bases at J, leaving 19 bases unmatched. This CDR3 contains 16 residues. Per the germline V gene, CDR1 is SGHAT and CDR2 is FQNNGV. Written as DNA, the CDR3 is TGTGCCAGCAGCGCGTCCACCGGGACAGTTGGGTTCGGGCAGTACTTC. Translated, it gives CASSASTGTVGFGQYF. The full variable domain, its missing parts supplied by reference TRBV11-2 and TRBJ2-7, is EAGVAQSPRYKIIEKRQSVAFWCNPISGHATLYWYQQILGQGPKLLIQFQNNGVVDDSQLPKDRFSAERLKGVDSTLKIQPAKLEDSAVYLCASSASTGTVGFGQYFGPGTRLTVT.

The chain is built from TRBV5-4 and TRBJ1-4, with TRBD1 matching over 8 bases. V was clipped by 3 bases and J by 8 bases; unmatched bases: 6. Germline values: CDR1 SGHNT, CDR2 YYREEE (reference sequence). This CDR3 comprises 14 residues. The CDR3 sequence: CASSSNRQGEKLFF. The CDR3 DNA is TGTGCCAGCAGCTCCAACAGACAGGGGGAAAAACTGTTTTTT.

This chain joins TRBV7-9 and TRBJ2-7, with 7 bases identical to TRBD2. The V and J ends lost 4 bases and 0 bases, in that order; junction bases with no gene match: 6. The germline V gene encodes CDR1 SEHNR and CDR2 FQNEAQ (reference sequence). There are 15 residues in the CDR3. CDR3 sequence reads: CASSYYGGSSYEQYF. The CDR3 DNA sequence: TGTGCCAGCAGCTATTACGGCGGGAGCTCCTACGAGCAGTACTTC.